This T cell receptor beta chain was found in a study of blood T cell repertoires in COVID-19. Study-wide background: Sample material is recorded as cDNA or gDNA derived from T cells, B-cell-depleted T cells, or PBMCs.

Produced via immunoSEQ multiplex PCR; TCRdb's table is partial and in-frame only. This sample yields about 120,000 clones, of which roughly three quarters are seen a single time; roughly 7.9% belongs to the top ten. The V and J ends lost 3 bases and 0 bases respectively, with 7 bases between them. CDR3 length equals 15 residues. Looked up from germline, CDR1 is SGDLS and CDR2 is YYNGEE. V and J are TRBV9 and TRBJ2-6; D call uncertain. The material sequenced was peripheral blood. This clonotype originated in a human donor in a cohort sampled during active COVID-19. The CDR3 coding sequence is TGTGCCAGCAGCGCCTCCCCCTCTGGGGCCAACGTCCTGACTTTC. This sequence encodes CASSASPSGANVLTF.